Included here is one TCR beta chain sequence, with context. What it binds is unknown. The sample is drawn from a study of blood T cells in healthy people across ages. Findings and caveats of the study: Reliance upon unsorted PBMCs precluded definitive naive versus antigen-experienced comparison.

For the second PCR, which ran for about 6 to 12 cycles, a sample-barcoded 5' primer and a J-beta primer mix were used. A 12-random-nucleotide template-switch adaptor tagged each cDNA molecule. Using its own MiXCR run on the 5' RACE reads, TCRdb lists one record per CDR3 protein. Found here are roughly 1,500,000 distinct CDR3 sequences, 34% of them singletons; the top ten hold approximately 10%. The germline gives CDR1 ENHRY, CDR2 SYGVKD. Deletions cut 3 bases from V and 6 bases from J, with 18 bases between. The CDR3 sequence is 15 residues long. The chain employs TRBV10-3 and TRBJ2-7, with D tentatively TRBD2 (6 bases). Sequencing was done on a sample of blood. This TCR came from a woman aged 25 to 39 in good health. This chain's CDR3 is CAISDFRGGKGEQYF. The CDR3 nucleotides read TGTGCCATCAGTGACTTCCGCGGAGGGAAGGGCGAGCAGTACTTC.